Shown below are 28 T cell receptor beta chains from a single sample sequenced in a study of radiotherapy plus CTLA-4 blockade in lung cancer. Here immunoSEQ multiplex PCR was the method, and the copy in TCRdb shows in-frame clones only, minus some. The sample lists roughly 90,000 clones; 85% to 90% were seen once. The sample here was peripheral blood, taken from a patient treated with radiotherapy plus ipilimumab. The origin of the receptors is a human donor with non-small cell lung cancer that progressed on radiotherapy plus ipilimumab.

The chain combines TRBV2 with TRBJ1-1; 8 positions agree with TRBD1. Looked up from germline, CDR1 is SNHLY and CDR2 is FYNNEI. With V trimmed by 5 bases and J by 5 bases, 13 bases remained unmatched. This CDR3 comprises 16 residues. This CDR3 reads CASSFLSTGEGTEAFF. The CDR3, as DNA: TGTGCCAGCAGTTTCCTTTCGACAGGGGAGGGTACTGAAGCTTTCTTT.

The rearrangement joins TRBV5-6 to TRBJ2-7, with a weak D call TRBD1 (6 bases). Per the germline V gene, CDR1 is SGHDT and CDR2 is YYEEEE. The CDR3 consists of 14 residues. Trimming pared 5 bases from V and 4 bases from J, leaving 16 bases between. CDR3 in DNA: TGTGCCAGCAGGTATGGGGGCAGTTTGTACGAGCAGTACTTC. This encodes CASRYGGSLYEQYF.

The J gene is TRBJ1-1, the V gene TRBV30; D uncertain. With 2 bases removed from V and 3 bases from J, the gap between germline ends came to 16 bases. The V gene's germline CDR1 is GTSNPN and CDR2 SVGIG (reference sequence). This CDR3 contains 15 residues. The CDR3: CAWSSIDWTDTEAFF. As DNA, the CDR3 is TGTGCCTGGAGTTCCATCGATTGGACGGACACTGAAGCTTTCTTT.

The rearrangement uses TRBV19 and TRBJ2-4; 7 bases are shared with TRBD1. Germline V gene data show CDR1 as LNHDA and CDR2 as SQIVND (reference sequence). Trimming cost V 5 bases and J 0 bases; bases outside gene matches: 7. CDR3 length: 16 amino acids. CDR3 residues: CASSPGQALAKNIQYF. For the CDR3, the DNA is TGTGCCAGTAGTCCAGGACAGGCTTTAGCCAAAAACATTCAGTACTTC.

V and J are TRBV29-1 and TRBJ2-1, with a possible D match to TRBD2 (5 bases). The CDR3 has 10 amino acids. Germline CDR1 reads SQVTM; CDR2 reads ANQGSEA. Trimming shortened V by 7 bases and J by 8 bases, and 9 bases separated the two germline ends. The CDR3: CSAGRDEQFF. The CDR3 DNA follows: TGCAGCGCCGGGCGGGATGAGCAGTTCTTC.

J is TRBJ1-2 and V is TRBV7-6; 7 bases are a match to TRBD1. Germline loops: CDR1 SGHVS, CDR2 FNYEAQ. The CDR3 runs 14 residues. J gave up 4 bases and V 5 bases, and 7 bases lay outside the gene matches. The CDR3 here is CASSPGQPLYGYTF. CDR3 DNA: TGTGCCAGCAGCCCGGGACAGCCTCTCTATGGCTACACCTTC. The variable domain in full, completed from reference TRBV7-6 and TRBJ1-2, reads GAGVSQSPRYKVTKRGQDVALRCDPISGHVSLYWYRQALGQGPEFLTYFNYEAQQDKSGLPNDRFSAERPEGSISTLTIQRTEQRDSAMYRCASSPGQPLYGYTFGSGTRLTVV.

This chain links TRBV19 with TRBJ1-2; no clear D gene. Trimming pared 5 bases from V and 1 base from J, leaving 8 bases between. The germline V gene encodes CDR1 LNHDA and CDR2 SQIVND (reference sequence). This CDR3 is built from 13 residues. The chain's CDR3 is CASSFLINYGYTF. CDR3 bases: TGTGCCAGTAGTTTTCTAATTAACTATGGCTACACCTTC.

The chain carries TRBV6-1 and TRBJ2-1; 9 bases are shared with TRBD2. Germline lookup yields CDR1 MNHNS and CDR2 SASEGT. The trim removed 8 bases at V and 10 bases at J, leaving 9 bases unmatched. There are 13 residues in the CDR3. The CDR3, as DNA: TGTGCCAGCGGTAGGCGGGAGGGCCCCGAGCAGTTCTTC. This translates into CASGRREGPEQFF.

The chain carries TRBV7-6 and TRBJ2-7; 9 bases are shared with TRBD2. This CDR3 comprises 17 residues. From germline, CDR1 is SGHVS and CDR2 FNYEAQ. The ends lost 1 base at V and 6 bases at J; junction bases unmatched: 13. The CDR3 sequence is CASSLVALAGPRGEQYF. CDR3 nucleotide sequence: TGTGCCAGCAGCTTAGTCGCCCTAGCGGGACCCCGAGGCGAGCAGTACTTC.

The CDR3 here is CASSSQGGSTEAFF. For the CDR3, the DNA is TGCGCCAGCAGCTCCCAGGGGGGGTCAACTGAAGCTTTCTTT. This sequence joins TRBV5-1 and TRBJ1-1; TRBD1 matches 7 bases. The CDR3 is 14 amino acids. Germline assignment: CDR1 SGHRS and CDR2 YFSETQ. V gave up 3 bases and J gave up 5 bases; unmatched junction bases: 7.

This clone was seen just once. V is TRBV5-5 and J is TRBJ2-7; D could derive from TRBD1 or TRBD2 (5 bases each). Trimming shortened V by 4 bases and J by 1 base, and 9 bases separated the two germline ends. Germline loops: CDR1 SGHKS, CDR2 YYEKEE (reference sequence). The CDR3 totals 13 residues. CDR3 DNA: TGTGCCAGCAGCCGGGACCGATCCTACGAGCAGTACTTC. Protein product: CASSRDRSYEQYF.

The genes are TRBV5-1 and TRBJ2-3; TRBD2 matches at 7 bases. Per the germline V gene, CDR1 is SGHRS and CDR2 is YFSETQ. The junction had 12 bases not matched to a gene; V was cut back by 5 bases and J by 0 bases. This CDR3 is 17 amino acids long. The DNA of the CDR3 is TGCGCCAGCAGTCCTACTTTGAGGGGAGGGAGCACAGATACGCAGTATTTT. The encoded protein is CASSPTLRGGSTDTQYF.

The count of this clone is one. V gene TRBV7-8 combines with J gene TRBJ2-3; TRBD2 matches 7 bases. The CDR3 runs to 14 residues. Germline-derived CDR1 and CDR2 are SGHVS and FQNEAQ. V dropped 3 bases and J dropped 1; count of bases not matched to a gene: 1. The CDR3 DNA reads as TGTGCCAGCAGCTTTGCGGGGGGCACAGATACGCAGTATTTT. Protein product: CASSFAGGTDTQYF. Drawing the rest from reference TRBV7-8 and TRBJ2-3, the complete variable domain is GAGVSQSPRYKVAKRGQDVALRCDPISGHVSLFWYQQALGQGPEFLTYFQNEAQLDKSGLPSDRFFAERPEGSVSTLKIQRTQQEDSAVYLCASSFAGGTDTQYFGPGTRLTVL.

This chain joins TRBV27 and TRBJ2-7, with D unresolved. CDR3 length: 13 amino acids. Trimming left V 8 bases short and J 3 bases short, with 14 bases between. Germline CDR1 reads MNHEY; CDR2 reads SMNVEV (reference sequence). CDR3 in DNA: TGTGCCAGCTGCCTCCGCTCAGGCTACGAGCAGTACTTC. As protein: CASCLRSGYEQYF.

This clone was counted between two and nine times. This chain joins TRBV4-1 and TRBJ1-4; D uncertain. From germline, CDR1 is MGHRA and CDR2 YSYEKL. The V gene lost 2 bases and the J gene lost 8 bases, with 6 bases spanning the gap. The CDR3 contains 12 residues. The CDR3 loop is CASSQRMEKLFF. CDR3 coding DNA: TGCGCCAGCAGCCAACGCATGGAAAAACTGTTTTTT.

This clone was detected only a few times. The rearrangement uses TRBV27 and TRBJ2-2; D not certain. Trimming shortened V by 4 bases and J by 2 bases, and 14 bases separated the two germline ends. CDR3 length: 16 residues. The germline V gene encodes CDR1 MNHEY and CDR2 SMNVEV (reference sequence). CDR3: CASSSPVETNTGELFF. The CDR3 DNA follows: TGTGCCAGCAGTTCCCCGGTCGAGACCAACACCGGGGAGCTGTTTTTT.

This chain connects TRBV6-5 to TRBJ1-6; possibly TRBD1 for D (6 bases). CDR1 MNHEY and CDR2 SVGAGI come from the germline V gene. The length of the CDR3 is 16 residues. The V gene lost 0 bases and the J gene lost 9 bases, with 15 bases spanning the gap. CDR3 coding DNA: TGTGCCAGCAGTTACTCGGGTTCGGGGGCTGGTTCACCCCTCCACTTT. Its protein product is CASSYSGSGAGSPLHF.

This chain connects TRBV5-1 to TRBJ2-1, with 7 bases aligning to TRBD2. The junction had 14 bases not matched to a gene; V was cut back by 6 bases and J by 8 bases. The CDR3 has 15 residues. Germline CDR1 is SGHRS and CDR2 is YFSETQ. In nucleotides, the CDR3 is TGCGCCAGCAAGCGGGAAGCAAAACCCGCGGATGAGCAGTTCTTC. It translates to CASKREAKPADEQFF.

This chain links TRBV6-1 with TRBJ1-2; 9 positions agree with TRBD1. Germline assignment: CDR1 MNHNS and CDR2 SASEGT. This CDR3 is built from 14 residues. Germline trimming cut 6 bases from V and 7 bases from J; bases unmatched to any gene: 9. Here the CDR3 reads CASRAWGQGSGYTF. CDR3 bases: TGTGCCAGCAGGGCTTGGGGACAGGGTTCTGGCTACACCTTC.

This clone was seen once. The chain joins TRBV6-4 to TRBJ1-3; no firm D call. V shed 6 bases and J shed 5 bases, with 11 bases lying between them. The germline V gene has CDR1 MRHNA and CDR2 SNTAGT. The CDR3 extends over 13 amino acids. In nucleotides, the CDR3 is TGTGCCAGCAGGGGGTTAACTAGAAACACCATATATTTT. It encodes CASRGLTRNTIYF.

This chain connects TRBV27 to TRBJ2-7; 11 bases agree with TRBD2. This CDR3 comprises 14 residues. V lost 8 bases to trimming and J lost 2 bases; unmatched junction nucleotides: 5. Germline V gene lookup returns CDR1 MNHEY and CDR2 SMNVEV (reference sequence). The CDR3 DNA is TGTGCCAGCGGGAGGACTAGCGGGCCCTACGAGCAGTACTTC. Translating gives CASGRTSGPYEQYF.

The chain has TRBV19 and TRBJ2-7; 9 nucleotides agree with TRBD1. After removal of 10 bases from V and 4 bases from J, the junction contained 5 bases not matched to a gene. CDR1 and CDR2 from the germline V gene are LNHDA and SQIVND (reference sequence). There are 12 residues in the CDR3. The CDR3 nucleotides are TGTGCCACCGGGACAGGGTGGTACGAGCAGTACTTC. Its translation: CATGTGWYEQYF.

This chain joins TRBV5-1 and TRBJ2-7, with 9 bases matching TRBD2. Germline CDR1 SGHRS, CDR2 YFSETQ. CDR3 length equals 14 residues. With V trimmed by 0 bases and J by 6 bases, 4 bases remained unmatched. This CDR3 is CASSLVASGIEQYF. As DNA, the CDR3 is TGCGCCAGCAGCTTGGTAGCTAGCGGGATCGAGCAGTACTTC.

This chain links TRBV10-3 with TRBJ2-5, with D maybe TRBD1 (6 bases). Germline CDR1 ENHRY, CDR2 SYGVKD. This CDR3 spans 15 amino acids. V was trimmed by 8 bases and J by 6 bases, leaving 22 bases between them. CDR3 amino acids: CAIAQTGTTRKTQYF. CDR3 DNA: TGTGCCATCGCACAAACAGGGACCACCCGGAAGACCCAGTACTTC.

The chain employs TRBV5-1 and TRBJ2-2; D remains ambiguous. Between the trimmed V and J ends, which lost 0 bases and 8 bases, there was a span of 5 bases. Germline V gives CDR1 SGHRS, CDR2 YFSETQ. The CDR3 covers 12 residues. Here the CDR3 DNA reads TGCGCCAGCAGCTTGGCGGGTGGGGAGCTGTTTTTT. Translation: CASSLAGGELFF.

This clone has a handful of counts. This chain connects TRBV6-6 to TRBJ2-5, with a weak D call TRBD1 (5 bases). This CDR3 contains 15 residues. Trimming cost V 2 bases and J 0 bases, with 10 bases left between them. In germline, CDR1 is MNHNY, CDR2 SVGAGI (reference sequence). CDR3 amino acids: CASSYPVGDQETQYF. The CDR3, as DNA: TGTGCCAGCAGTTACCCGGTAGGGGACCAAGAGACCCAGTACTTC.

Only one count was recorded for this clone. The rearrangement links TRBV5-6 to TRBJ1-5, with D tentatively TRBD1 (5 bases). V was shortened by 5 bases and J by 4 bases, with 13 bases between the two germline ends. Germline-derived CDR1 and CDR2 are SGHDT and YYEEEE. This CDR3 spans 14 amino acids. Here the CDR3 DNA reads TGTGCCAGCAGTATAGGGGTGAGGAATCAGCCCCAGCATTTT. Amino acids: CASSIGVRNQPQHF.

V gene TRBV6-5 combines with J gene TRBJ1-2; D remains unclear. V was shortened by 0 bases and J by 6 bases, with 8 bases between the two germline ends. The V gene's germline CDR1 is MNHEY and CDR2 SVGAGI. The CDR3 totals 13 residues. DNA for the CDR3: TGTGCCAGCAGTTACTCGACACGTAATGGCTACACCTTC. The encoded protein is CASSYSTRNGYTF.